The 21 T cell receptor beta chains listed next were all sequenced from one sample in a study of shared clonotypes between healthy human individuals (dated by TCRdb to 2019 to 2021). The library was obtained by the immunoSEQ multiplex PCR assay. In its TCRdb copy, this immuneACCESS table keeps in-frame sequences only and misses some clones. Where compared with another copy, unresolved V genes explain less than half of these, and the others have no known cause. This sample is represented by around 1,100,000 clones; about 80% of them were singletons. Clones ranked in the top ten supply almost 0.9% of the sample. The sequenced material came from memory CD4+ T cells from PBMCs. The cell subset or site label of this sample denotes: CD45RA-negative fraction. The receptors derive from a man aged 18 to 29 in good health. Some clones in this sample may be carry-over from other donors' samples.

The rearrangement joins TRBV7-2 to TRBJ1-2; a possible D gene is TRBD1 (5 bases). The ends were cut back, 1 base at V and 2 bases at J, with 11 bases in the middle. The germline gives CDR1 SGHTA, CDR2 FQGNSA. The CDR3 has 15 amino acids. CDR3: CASSLGFRTNYGYTF. As DNA, the CDR3 is TGTGCCAGCAGCTTAGGGTTCCGGACAAACTATGGCTACACCTTC.

This chain joins TRBV6-6 and TRBJ1-3; D unresolved. The CDR3 is 14 amino acids. The germline V gene encodes CDR1 MNHNY and CDR2 SVGAGI (reference sequence). The V end was cut by 6 bases, the J end by 4 bases, with 13 bases between. The CDR3 DNA follows: TGTGCCAGCAGCGGGCCGGGATCCGGAAACACCATATATTTT. Translating gives CASSGPGSGNTIYF.

The V gene is TRBV5-4, the J gene TRBJ1-6; perhaps TRBD1 as D (5 bases). Trimming stripped 4 bases from V and 8 bases from J, with 13 bases between. This CDR3 spans 14 amino acids. The germline V gene has CDR1 SGHNT and CDR2 YYREEE (reference sequence). DNA for the CDR3: TGTGCCAGCAGCGCGGGGACCCCTTATTCACCCCTCCACTTT. Translation gives CASSAGTPYSPLHF.

V is TRBV7-9 and J is TRBJ1-4, with TRBD1 identical over 7 bases. The V gene end was trimmed by 4 bases and the J gene end by 4 bases; junction bases not matched to a gene: 3. The CDR3 loop spans 14 amino acids. Germline assignment: CDR1 SEHNR and CDR2 FQNEAQ (reference sequence). The CDR3 spells CASSSGGVNEKLFF. CDR3 DNA: TGTGCCAGCAGCTCAGGGGGTGTTAATGAAAAACTGTTTTTT. The whole variable domain, filled in from reference TRBV7-9 and TRBJ1-4, reads DTGVSQNPRHKITKRGQNVTFRCDPISEHNRLYWYRQTLGQGPEFLTYFQNEAQLEKSRLLSDRFSAERPKGSFSTLEIQRTEQGDSAMYLCASSSGGVNEKLFFGSGTQLSVL.

The J gene is TRBJ2-4, the V gene TRBV28; D is undetermined. The CDR3 spans 13 residues. V was shortened by 3 bases and J by 7 bases, with 10 bases between the two germline ends. Germline lookup yields CDR1 MDHEN and CDR2 SYDVKM. CDR3 bases: TGTGCCAGCAGTTTTAATTACGAGAACATTCAGTACTTC. It encodes CASSFNYENIQYF.

The chain links TRBV2 to TRBJ2-5, with 7 bases aligning to TRBD2. Per germline, CDR1 SNHLY and CDR2 FYNNEI. CDR3 length equals 14 residues. J was trimmed by 1 base and V by 9 bases; bases with no gene match: 8. CDR3 in amino acids: CASILGGSQETQYF. CDR3 sequence (DNA): TGTGCCAGTATCCTTGGCGGGAGCCAAGAGACCCAGTACTTC. The whole variable domain, filled in from reference TRBV2 and TRBJ2-5, reads EPEVTQTPSHQVTQMGQEVILRCVPISNHLYFYWYRQILGQKVEFLVSFYNNEISEKSEIFDDQFSVERPDGSNFTLKIRSTKLEDSAMYFCASILGGSQETQYFGPGTRLLVL.

This sequence joins TRBV28 and TRBJ1-5, with D unclear. The germline gives CDR1 MDHEN, CDR2 SYDVKM. Trimming shortened V by 6 bases and J by 2 bases, and 14 bases separated the two germline ends. The CDR3 is 15 residues long. In nucleotides, the CDR3 is TGTGCCAGCAGCCTCTTAAGGTTGGGCAATCAGCCCCAGCATTTT. This encodes CASSLLRLGNQPQHF.

The chain combines TRBV19 with TRBJ2-5; 8 positions agree with TRBD2. With V trimmed by 4 bases and J by 6 bases, 13 bases remained unmatched. The CDR3 extends over 16 amino acids. CDR1 is LNHDA and CDR2 is SQIVND in the germline V gene (reference sequence). CDR3 nucleotides: TGTGCCAGTAGTAGGTGGGGACTAGGGGACAAGCAGACCCAGTACTTC. It specifies CASSRWGLGDKQTQYF.

Here the CDR3 reads CATTSIPGELFF. For the CDR3, the DNA is TGTGCCACGACTAGCATCCCCGGGGAGCTGTTTTTT. This chain links TRBV10-3 with TRBJ2-2; 7 bases fit TRBD2. Germline lookup yields CDR1 ENHRY and CDR2 SYGVKD. J was trimmed by 6 bases and V by 10 bases; bases with no gene match: 5. This CDR3 spans 12 amino acids.

V is TRBV10-3 and J is TRBJ2-1, with 13 bases lining up with TRBD2. The CDR3 totals 18 residues. Germline CDR1 ENHRY, CDR2 SYGVKD. V lost 4 bases, J lost 3 bases, and 9 bases stayed unmatched. The CDR3 protein is CAISAGTSGTPIYNEQFF. Written as DNA, the CDR3 is TGTGCCATCAGTGCCGGGACTAGCGGGACTCCTATCTACAATGAGCAGTTCTTC.

The CDR3 here is CASSYSAKNNQPQHF. The CDR3 region has the DNA TGTGCCAGCAGTTACTCCGCGAAAAACAATCAGCCCCAGCATTTT. This chain connects TRBV6-5 to TRBJ1-5, with unresolved D. Germline assignment: CDR1 MNHEY and CDR2 SVGAGI. The CDR3 length is 15 residues. V was cut by 0 bases and J by 3 bases, with 9 bases left in between.

The V and J genes are TRBV6-5 and TRBJ1-1, with TRBD1 as a possible D gene (5 bases). V lost 6 bases and J lost 2, with 10 bases in between. CDR3 length: 13 residues. From germline, CDR1 is MNHEY and CDR2 SVGAGI. The CDR3 DNA is TGTGCCAGCAGCTGGGACCGCAACACTGAAGCTTTCTTT. Residues: CASSWDRNTEAFF.

This chain links TRBV6-5 with TRBJ2-5; 9 nucleotides match TRBD2. V was clipped by 2 bases and J by 4 bases; unmatched bases: 5. The CDR3 extends over 15 amino acids. The germline CDR1 and CDR2 sequences are MNHEY and SVGAGI. This CDR3 reads CASSYGAGGPETQYF. The CDR3 nucleotides read TGTGCCAGCAGTTACGGGGCGGGAGGGCCAGAGACCCAGTACTTC.

The chain employs TRBV28 and TRBJ2-7, with a weak D call TRBD1 (5 bases). Trimming removed 2 bases from V and 4 bases from J, with 15 bases in between. In germline, CDR1 is MDHEN, CDR2 SYDVKM. The CDR3 spans 15 residues. CDR3 residues: CASSLGSGFGYEQYF. The CDR3 nucleotides are TGTGCCAGCAGTTTAGGGTCAGGGTTCGGGTACGAGCAGTACTTC. Based on the CDR3 plus reference TRBV28 and TRBJ2-7, the full variable domain is DVKVTQSSRYLVKRTGEKVFLECVQDMDHENMFWYRQDPGLGLRLIYFSYDVKMKEKGDIPEGYSVSREKKERFSLILESASTNQTSMYLCASSLGSGFGYEQYFGPGTRLTVT.

This sequence joins TRBV6-6 and TRBJ1-2; 7 positions agree with TRBD1. V was clipped by 2 bases and J by 8 bases; unmatched bases: 5. The CDR3 is 13 residues long. Germline CDR1 MNHNY, CDR2 SVGAGI (reference sequence). The DNA of the CDR3 is TGTGCCAGCAGTTACGACAGGGTAAAGGGCTACACCTTC. Amino acids: CASSYDRVKGYTF.

The chain is built from TRBV18 and TRBJ2-3; 7 bases are a match to TRBD2. This CDR3 is 17 amino acids long. CDR1 and CDR2 from the germline V gene are KGHSH and LQKENI. The trim removed 3 bases at V and 6 bases at J, leaving 15 bases unmatched. The chain's CDR3 is CASSPQAGTMVVDTQYF. For the CDR3, the DNA is TGTGCCAGCTCACCCCAAGCCGGGACTATGGTGGTGGATACGCAGTATTTT. The whole variable domain, remainder taken from reference TRBV18 and TRBJ2-3, is NAGVMQNPRHLVRRRGQEARLRCSPMKGHSHVYWYRQLPEEGLKFMVYLQKENIIDESGMPKERFSAEFPKEGPSILRIQQVVRGDSAAYFCASSPQAGTMVVDTQYFGPGTRLTVL.

This chain links TRBV11-1 with TRBJ2-7, with 12 bases fitting TRBD2. This CDR3 is built from 16 residues. The J segment lost 3 bases and the V segment lost 5 bases, leaving 8 bases of the junction unmatched. The germline V gene has CDR1 SGHAT and CDR2 FQDESV (reference sequence). CDR3 sequence reads: CASSPDPSGRVYEQYF. In DNA form, the CDR3 reads TGTGCCAGCAGCCCAGACCCTAGCGGGAGGGTCTACGAGCAGTACTTC.

V usage is TRBV7-2 and J usage is TRBJ1-2; 7 positions agree with TRBD1. Unmatched junction bases numbered 9, after V lost 4 bases and J lost 4 bases. The CDR3 covers 15 residues. Per germline, CDR1 SGHTA and CDR2 FQGNSA. CDR3 DNA: TGTGCCAGCAGCTCCGGACAGGTTAGGGGCTATGGCTACACCTTC. Protein product: CASSSGQVRGYGYTF.

The chain joins TRBV30 to TRBJ1-5, with D hard to call. This CDR3 contains 14 residues. The germline V gene has CDR1 GTSNPN and CDR2 SVGIG (reference sequence). Trimming left V 4 bases short and J 5 bases short, with 15 bases between. This CDR3 reads CAWKAAKHDQPQHF. CDR3 coding DNA: TGTGCCTGGAAAGCCGCCAAGCACGATCAGCCCCAGCATTTT.

Turning to this clone: With only one base between it and a far larger clone, this is likely a read error. J is TRBJ2-2 and V is TRBV4-1; D ambiguous. This CDR3 comprises 17 residues. Germline V gene sequence: CDR1 MGHRA, CDR2 YSYEKL. CDR3 DNA sequence: TGCACCAGCAGCCAAGAGGTTCGGGTCGGGTTCACCGGGGAGCTGTTTTTT. Its protein product is CTSSQEVRVGFTGELFF.

Comment on this clone: A read error may be the cause here, since a much bigger clone is one base away. In the same sample, other DNA sequences code for this CDR3. The chain recombines TRBV7-9 with TRBJ2-7; D not certain. Trimming pared 5 bases from V and 0 bases from J, leaving 2 bases between. The CDR3 length is 11 residues. Germline V lookup: CDR1 SEHNR, CDR2 FQNEAQ (reference sequence). CDR3 in DNA: TGTGCCAGCAGCCTCTCCTACGAGCAGTACTTC. It translates to CASSLSYEQYF.